This T cell receptor beta chain was captured in a study of T cells in Graves' hyperthyroidism and ophthalmopathy. Overall study findings and caveats: Prediction of ophthalmopathy progression came a median around 6.5 months pre-onset. Blood also held most thyroid clonotypes expanded beyond 0.001.

This clonotype was detected a few times. The antigen remains unidentified. Germline V gives CDR1 WNHNN, CDR2 SYGVQD (reference sequence). The V end lost 3 bases, the J end lost 0 bases, and 6 bases lay between the germline ends. The CDR3 is made up of 14 amino acids. TCR beta CDR3 region amplification was performed from RNA transcripts. Initially, a first-round RT-PCR of the TCR CDR3 employed the HTBI primer set. TCRdb independently ran MiXCR on the multiplex PCR reads; one entry per CDR3 protein. Of about 840,000 distinct CDR3 sequences in the sample, over 35% were seen once. Hyperthyroidism in the patients, aged 18 to 65, was newly diagnosed and under 2 months in duration. The PBMCs had their origin in less than 13 ml of fresh peripheral blood.

This chain joins TRBV10-1 and TRBJ2-1; D gene ambiguous. The receptor's source is a man aged 18 to 30 with Graves' hyperthyroidism. Sequencing was done on a sample of blood. The CDR3 DNA sequence: TGCGCCAGCAGTGAAGACACCTCCTACAATGAGCAGTTCTTC. Translation gives CASSEDTSYNEQFF.